Following are 4 T cell receptor beta chains from one sample sequenced in a study of OX40 agonist ivuxolimab in advanced cancers. Sequenced by immunoSEQ multiplex PCR; TCRdb stores in-frame clones only, minus some. The repertoire holds over 50,000 clones, more than 70% seen once, with roughly 0.53% in the top ten. The sequenced sample was CD4+ or CD8+ T cells sorted from blood, obtained in a trial of the OX40 agonist ivuxolimab. The receptors originated from an adult with an advanced solid tumor such as melanoma, head and neck, liver or kidney cancer.

The chain carries TRBV19 and TRBJ2-7; D is uncertain. V gave up 3 bases and J gave up 5 bases, with 5 bases separating them. Germline-derived CDR1 and CDR2 are LNHDA and SQIVND (reference sequence). This CDR3 is built from 11 residues. The CDR3 bases are TGTGCCAGTAGTATTTTCGACGAGCAGTACTTC. Amino acids: CASSIFDEQYF.

This rearrangement joins TRBV7-9 to TRBJ2-1; 7 bases line up with TRBD2. Germline trimming cut 1 base from V and 1 base from J; bases unmatched to any gene: 4. Germline CDR1 reads SEHNR; CDR2 reads FQNEAQ (reference sequence). The CDR3 is made up of 16 amino acids. The CDR3 DNA is TGTGCCAGCAGCTTAGGCGGGAGTTTTTCCTACAATGAGCAGTTCTTC. This codes for CASSLGGSFSYNEQFF.

This clone appeared many times. V and J are TRBV9 and TRBJ2-7; D uncertain. This CDR3 has 15 amino acids. Trimming stripped 1 base from V and 1 base from J, with 12 bases between. CDR1 and CDR2 (germline): SGDLS, YYNGEE. This CDR3 reads CASSVRSARSYEQYF. In DNA form, the CDR3 reads TGTGCCAGCAGCGTAAGAAGCGCCCGATCCTACGAGCAGTACTTC.

This clone was seen once. The CDR3 coding sequence is TGTGCCAGCAGCCCAACAGCGGGCACCGGGGAGCTGTTTTTT. Protein product: CASSPTAGTGELFF. The rearrangement uses TRBV11-3 and TRBJ2-2; D perhaps matches TRBD2 (6 bases). The V end was cut by 5 bases, the J end by 4 bases, with 11 bases between. The CDR3 consists of 14 residues. CDR1 and CDR2 from the germline V gene are SGHNT and YENEEA.